The 6 T cell receptor beta chains listed next were all sequenced from one sample in a study of blood T cell repertoires in COVID-19. Assay: immunoSEQ multiplex PCR; the TCRdb copy retains only in-frame clones and omits some. The sample lists just under 30,000 clones, around 87% occurring once. The sample consisted of peripheral blood. The source is a man older than 75 with acute or convalescent COVID-19.

CDR3 sequence: CASTQTTGGAGELFF. The DNA for the CDR3 is TGTGCCAGTACCCAAACGACAGGGGGTGCCGGGGAGCTGTTTTTT. The V gene is TRBV19, the J gene TRBJ2-2; 9 positions match TRBD1. Per germline, CDR1 LNHDA and CDR2 SQIVND (reference sequence). Trimming cost V 7 bases and J 6 bases; bases outside gene matches: 9. CDR3 length equals 15 residues.

The chain couples TRBV7-2 to TRBJ1-1; 9 bases line up with TRBD1. CDR3 length: 15 amino acids. The V segment lost 4 bases and the J segment 5 bases; nucleotides outside the gene matches: 8. CDR1 is SGHTA, CDR2 FQGNSA, per germline. The CDR3 bases are TGTGCCAGCAGCTCCGCCACAGGGGGCGGAACTGAAGCTTTCTTT. This translates into CASSSATGGGTEAFF.

The chain has TRBV5-1 and TRBJ1-1, with D unclear. V was trimmed by 0 bases and J by 4 bases, leaving 10 bases between them. The CDR3 has 14 amino acids. From germline, CDR1 is SGHRS and CDR2 YFSETQ. The CDR3 nucleotides read TGCGCCAGCAGCTTGGAAGGGCGGGGCACTGAAGCTTTCTTT. This gives the protein CASSLEGRGTEAFF. The complete variable domain, with remaining parts taken from reference TRBV5-1 and TRBJ1-1, reads KAGVTQTPRYLIKTRGQQVTLSCSPISGHRSVSWYQQTPGQGLQFLFEYFSETQRNKGNFPGRFSGRQFSNSRSEMNVSTLELGDSALYLCASSLEGRGTEAFFGQGTRLTVV.

This chain joins TRBV11-2 and TRBJ1-5; 11 positions match TRBD1. The CDR3 is 16 residues long. Germline CDR1 SGHAT, CDR2 FQNNGV. V lost 1 base, J lost 6 bases, and 5 bases stayed unmatched. The CDR3 region is CASSLAGTGGGQPQHF. The CDR3 DNA reads TGTGCCAGCAGCTTAGCTGGGACAGGGGGTGGTCAGCCCCAGCATTTT.

V gene TRBV6-4 combines with J gene TRBJ1-6; 8 bases fit TRBD1. V shed 6 bases and J 10 bases; nucleotides not matched to a gene: 8. This CDR3 has 14 amino acids. The germline V gene has CDR1 MRHNA and CDR2 SNTAGT. CDR3 sequence (DNA): TGTGCCAGCAGCCTCAGGGGGCGCGACTCACCCCTCCACTTT. Translation: CASSLRGRDSPLHF.

The J gene is TRBJ2-1, the V gene TRBV7-8; 7 bases map to TRBD2. This CDR3 is 14 amino acids long. Germline assignment: CDR1 SGHVS and CDR2 FQNEAQ. J was trimmed by 4 bases and V by 6 bases; bases with no gene match: 6. The CDR3 sequence: CASRGSGAYNEQFF. CDR3 sequence (DNA): TGTGCCAGCAGGGGGAGCGGGGCGTACAATGAGCAGTTCTTC.